One sample yielded the 13 T cell receptor beta chains listed below, sequenced in a study of T-cell memory formation after mild COVID-19 (dated by TCRdb to the early 2020s). Library method: 5' RACE. Sequencing instrument: Illumina NovaSeq 6000. The public reads were reanalyzed by TCRdb: fastp trimming at Q25, MiXCR alignment, in-frame beta chains only. Each record represents a unique CDR3 protein, reported with the most common genes and DNA among its rows. A total of 550,000 to 600,000 distinct CDR3 sequences appear in this sample, 20% to 25% of them only once. Approximately 8.4% of the sample lies in the top ten. Material for sequencing was PBMCs or a T cell subset sorted from them (not recorded which). These receptors all come from an adult woman who had mild COVID-19 (a few samples of this study predate the infection). The sample titles of this study are shuffled in the database, so cell type and time point are left out; the donor was told from shared clones.

This sequence joins TRBV12-3 or TRBV12-4 and TRBJ2-5, with a weak D call TRBD1 (6 bases). The CDR3 consists of 15 residues. V lost 7 bases, J lost 0 bases, and 15 bases lay in between. For the CDR3, the DNA is TGTGCCAGCATTGGGGGCAGGGGAAACCAAGAGACCCAGTACTTC. Amino acid sequence: CASIGGRGNQETQYF.

The chain links TRBV20-1 to TRBJ1-5; a possible D gene is TRBD1 (5 bases). Trimming stripped 1 base from V and 3 bases from J, with 22 bases between. This CDR3 comprises 18 residues. Germline CDR1 is DFQATT and CDR2 is SNEGSKA (reference sequence). The CDR3, as DNA: TGCAGTGCTAGAGCCGCCACCGGGTTTTGGGGACTCAATCAGCCCCAGCATTTT. This translates into CSARAATGFWGLNQPQHF.

V and J are TRBV11-2 and TRBJ2-7; 9 bases agree with TRBD2. Looked up from germline, CDR1 is SGHAT and CDR2 is FQNNGV. The junction had 8 bases not matched to a gene; V was cut back by 5 bases and J by 3 bases. The length of the CDR3 is 15 residues. CDR3 nucleotides: TGTGCCAGCAGCGCCCAGCGGGAGGACTACTACGAGCAGTACTTC. Amino acid sequence: CASSAQREDYYEQYF.

This clonotype was observed a handful of times. The genes are TRBV12-3 or TRBV12-4 and TRBJ2-7; 15 bases agree with TRBD2. With V trimmed by 5 bases and J by 3 bases, 5 bases remained unmatched. The CDR3 consists of 16 residues. CDR3 DNA: TGTGCCAGCAGTCGGACTAGCGGGGGGGCAGGCTACGAGCAGTACTTC. It codes for CASSRTSGGAGYEQYF.

There are a few counts of this clonotype. V and J are TRBV6-5 and TRBJ2-7; tentatively, D is TRBD1 or TRBD2 (5 bases each). V was shortened by 4 bases and J by 3 bases, with 13 bases between the two germline ends. Germline V gene lookup returns CDR1 MNHEY and CDR2 SVGAGI. The CDR3 has 14 residues. Here the CDR3 DNA reads TGTGCCAGCAGTTCCGGGACGGGCCACTACGAGCAGTACTTC. Its translation: CASSSGTGHYEQYF.

This clonotype was seen only a few times. V is TRBV23-1 and J is TRBJ2-5; 12 nucleotides line up with TRBD1. TRBV23-1 is an open reading frame, and its role is uncertain. The CDR3 has 15 amino acids. J gave up 4 bases and V 6 bases, and 6 bases lay outside the gene matches. CDR3 coding DNA: TGCGCCAGCAGACCGGGACAGGGGGCCGGAGAGACCCAGTACTTC. Amino acids: CASRPGQGAGETQYF.

In this sample, this clonotype turned up many times. The rearrangement links TRBV20-1 to TRBJ2-1; 10 bases fit TRBD2. The junction had 6 bases not matched to a gene; V was cut back by 0 bases and J by 7 bases. Germline CDR1 is DFQATT and CDR2 is SNEGSKA (reference sequence). CDR3 length equals 15 residues. CDR3: CSARDASGGGNEQFF. The CDR3 DNA sequence: TGCAGTGCTAGAGATGCTAGCGGGGGCGGGAATGAGCAGTTCTTC.

In its sample, this clonotype was seen a few times. The gene calls are TRBV13 and TRBJ2-7, with 7 bases aligning to TRBD2. Germline V gene data show CDR1 as PRHDT and CDR2 as FYEKMQ (reference sequence). V lost 5 bases to trimming and J lost 0 bases; unmatched junction nucleotides: 7. The CDR3 runs to 15 residues. The CDR3 is CASSNSGKSSYEQYF. DNA of the CDR3: TGTGCCAGCAGCAACAGCGGGAAGAGCTCCTACGAGCAGTACTTC.

The J gene is TRBJ1-3, the V gene TRBV10-3; TRBD1 matches 8 bases. This CDR3 comprises 15 residues. Looked up from germline, CDR1 is ENHRY and CDR2 is SYGVKD. The trim removed 2 bases at V and 0 bases at J, leaving 0 bases unmatched. CDR3 amino acids: CAISETGGSGNTIYF. Here the CDR3 DNA reads TGTGCCATCAGTGAGACAGGGGGCTCTGGAAACACCATATATTTT.

This clonotype was counted a few times. The chain carries TRBV7-9 and TRBJ2-3; either TRBD1 or TRBD2 may supply D (6 bases each). The CDR3 sequence is 15 residues long. Trimming removed 5 bases at V and 3 bases at J, with 15 bases between. Germline V CDR1 and CDR2: SEHNR, FQNEAQ (reference sequence). The CDR3 reads CASSARGRGTDTQYF. The CDR3 bases are TGTGCCAGCAGCGCACGGGGGCGCGGGACAGATACGCAGTATTTT.

This clonotype was found a few times. The chain recombines TRBV19 with TRBJ2-2, with a possible D match to TRBD1 (5 bases). V was trimmed by 7 bases and J by 2 bases, leaving 17 bases between them. This CDR3 contains 16 residues. The germline V gene has CDR1 LNHDA and CDR2 SQIVND (reference sequence). The CDR3 DNA is TGTGCCAGTAATAAACAGGTCGAGATTAACACCGGGGAGCTGTTTTTT. It translates to CASNKQVEINTGELFF. Drawing the rest from reference TRBV19 and TRBJ2-2, the complete variable domain is DGGITQSPKYLFRKEGQNVTLSCEQNLNHDAMYWYRQDPGQGLRLIYYSQIVNDFQKGDIAEGYSVSREKKESFPLTVTSAQKNPTAFYLCASNKQVEINTGELFFGEGSRLTVL.

The chain couples TRBV4-1 to TRBJ2-7; 9 bases match TRBD1. The CDR3 consists of 14 residues. V was clipped by 4 bases and J by 3 bases; unmatched bases: 4. CDR1 is MGHRA and CDR2 is YSYEKL in the germline V gene. The CDR3 spells CASSRETGGYEQYF. In DNA, the CDR3 is TGCGCCAGCAGCCGAGAGACAGGGGGCTACGAGCAGTACTTC.

The chain links TRBV20-1 to TRBJ1-5, with TRBD1 matching 10 bases. The CDR3 loop spans 15 amino acids. V lost 2 bases and J lost 5; bases outside the gene matches: 6. Per germline, CDR1 DFQATT and CDR2 SNEGSKA (reference sequence). In DNA form, the CDR3 reads TGCAGTGCTAGACCCCCCGGGACAGGGGATCAGCCCCAGCATTTT. Its translation is CSARPPGTGDQPQHF.